These 7 T cell receptor beta chains came from one sample sequenced in a study of cytomegalovirus exposure and HLA in healthy donors. The PCR ran on 60 Vbeta and 13 Jbeta primers. Method: immunoSEQ multiplex PCR; TCRdb's copy keeps in-frame clones and lacks some. The sample records around 80,000 clones, around 70% being singletons. The source material was PBMCs. The receptors stem from a middle-aged man in good health and CMV-seropositive.

The CDR3 spells CASNPFPRETQYF. The DNA of the CDR3 is TGTGCCAGCAATCCTTTCCCCCGAGAGACCCAGTACTTC. This chain connects TRBV2 to TRBJ2-5; no clear D. CDR1 and CDR2 (germline): SNHLY, FYNNEI. The CDR3 has 13 residues. Trimming took off 7 bases at V and 4 bases at J, with 13 bases between the two ends.

The rearrangement joins TRBV7-9 to TRBJ2-3; 7 bases align to TRBD2. The CDR3 spans 15 residues. The germline CDR1 and CDR2 sequences are SEHNR and FQNEAQ (reference sequence). J was trimmed by 6 bases and V by 1 base; bases with no gene match: 7. CDR3 DNA: TGTGCCAGCAGCTTAGTTGGGACTAAATGGGATACGCAGTATTTT. Protein sequence: CASSLVGTKWDTQYF.

Here the CDR3 reads CSVEDPSGYTF. The CDR3 DNA reads as TGCAGCGTTGAAGACCCCTCTGGCTACACCTTC. J is TRBJ1-2 and V is TRBV29-1; D call uncertain. The CDR3 runs 11 residues. With 0 bases removed from V and 7 bases from J, the gap between germline ends came to 6 bases. Germline assignment: CDR1 SQVTM and CDR2 ANQGSEA.

This chain joins TRBV29-1 and TRBJ2-7, with TRBD1 identical over 7 bases. Germline lookup yields CDR1 SQVTM and CDR2 ANQGSEA. This CDR3 has 13 residues. J gave up 7 bases and V 7 bases, and 13 bases lay outside the gene matches. CDR3 nucleotide sequence: TGCAGCGCTTGGGAAGGGGGCAGTTGGGAGCAGTACTTC. Protein product: CSAWEGGSWEQYF.

The J gene is TRBJ1-5, the V gene TRBV6-1; D is perhaps TRBD1 (6 bases). The CDR3 spans 17 residues. CDR1 is MNHNS, CDR2 SASEGT, per germline. The V and J ends lost 2 bases and 4 bases respectively, with 18 bases between them. The CDR3 bases are TGTGCCAGCAGTGAAAGTTTAGGGCGACAGGTAAATCAGCCCCAGCATTTT. It yields the protein CASSESLGRQVNQPQHF.

The V and J genes are TRBV28 and TRBJ2-7; TRBD1 aligns across 9 bases. Per germline, CDR1 MDHEN and CDR2 SYDVKM. V lost 4 bases to trimming and J lost 4 bases; unmatched junction nucleotides: 5. The CDR3 is made up of 14 amino acids. The CDR3 protein is CASSSGTGYYEQYF. The CDR3 DNA sequence: TGTGCCAGCAGTTCCGGGACAGGGTATTACGAGCAGTACTTC.

This chain connects TRBV2 to TRBJ2-5; TRBD2 aligns across 9 bases. This CDR3 spans 15 amino acids. The V and J ends lost 4 bases and 2 bases, in that order; junction bases with no gene match: 5. Germline V CDR1 and CDR2: SNHLY, FYNNEI. CDR3 sequence reads: CASSVQTSGQETQYF. In nucleotides, the CDR3 is TGTGCCAGCAGTGTTCAGACTAGCGGACAAGAGACCCAGTACTTC.